This T cell receptor (beta chain) appears in the sequencing data of a study of vaccination effects on CD4 cells after COVID-19. For the study at large: Expansion with viral peptide pools was applied to antigen-specific CD4+ T cells by the ViraFEST assay prior to sequencing.

This clone was seen more than once but under ten times. Antigen specificity is unknown. Upon completion of 10 to 11 days in culture, CD4+ T cells were isolated. Two doses of BNT162b2 or mRNA-1273 vaccine were administered to participants. Prior SARS-CoV-2 infection was absent in the vaccine recipients, as shown by negative nucleocapsid antibodies. Clones were sequenced by immunoSEQ multiplex PCR, and TCRdb holds only the in-frame ones, with some missing. The table has about 73,000 clones, 73% seen once; the top ten hold about 2.5%. The junction had 8 bases not matched to a gene; V was cut back by 1 base and J by 5 bases. This CDR3 region has 16 residues. CDR1 and CDR2 from the germline V gene are SGHDT and YYEEEE.

This chain joins TRBV5-6 and TRBJ1-5, with 8 bases fitting TRBD1. This sequence originates from a human donor who received a COVID-19 vaccine. The sequenced sample was CD4+ T cells from PBMCs cultured without peptide, obtained after COVID-19 vaccination. CDR3 region: CASSLFGQGSHQPQHF. The CDR3 coding sequence is TGTGCCAGCAGCTTGTTCGGACAGGGCAGTCATCAGCCCCAGCATTTT. Filled out from reference TRBV5-6 and TRBJ1-5, the complete variable domain reads DAGVTQSPTHLIKTRGQQVTLRCSPKSGHDTVSWYQQALGQGPQFIFQYYEEEERQRGNFPDRFSGHQFPNYSSELNVNALLLGDSALYLCASSLFGQGSHQPQHFGDGTRLSIL.